This T cell receptor (beta chain) was identified in a study of response to subunit inactivated influenza vaccine. Findings and limits, study-wide: Only a handful of new T cells, the authors suggested, are recruited with each seasonal influenza vaccination.

This clonotype was detected only a few times. Its cognate antigen is unknown. The V gene lost 0 bases and the J gene lost 1 base, with 6 bases spanning the gap. This CDR3 contains 15 residues. Germline V gene data show CDR1 as LGHNA and CDR2 as YSLEER. TCRdb passed the RT-PCR reads through MiXCR, listing each CDR3 protein once. There are roughly 700,000 distinct CDR3 sequences in the sample; roughly 13% occur only once, and 5.5% to 8% lies in the top ten. The sequence was collected from a man over 45 who received an inactivated influenza vaccine. The chain recombines TRBV4-3 with TRBJ2-2; D call uncertain. Sequencing used PBMCs from blood, obtained around 14 days before vaccination. CDR3: CASSQDALNTGELFF. The CDR3 DNA is TGCGCCAGCAGCCAAGACGCTCTGAACACCGGGGAGCTGTTTTTT.